These 16 T cell receptor beta chains were all obtained from the same sample, sequenced in a study of blood T cell repertoires in COVID-19. Assay: immunoSEQ multiplex PCR; the TCRdb copy retains only in-frame clones and omits some. The top ten hold about 3% of the sample, which has around 300,000 clones, about nine tenths seen once. Sequencing was carried out using peripheral blood. These receptors were collected from a woman aged 25 to 39 with active or convalescent COVID-19.

The genes are TRBV18 and TRBJ2-7; TRBD2 matches 8 bases. Germline CDR1 is KGHSH and CDR2 is LQKENI. Trimming took 1 base from V and 6 from J; bases not matched to a gene: 11. The CDR3 has 16 residues. Here the CDR3 DNA reads TGTGCCAGCTCACCACTGCCGGGGGGCCGGGGGGGCGAGCAGTACTTC. It is translated as CASSPLPGGRGGEQYF.

The V gene is TRBV15, the J gene TRBJ2-1; unclear D gene. The length of the CDR3 is 14 residues. Germline V lookup: CDR1 LNHNV, CDR2 YYDKDF (reference sequence). With 0 bases removed from V and 5 bases from J, the gap between germline ends came to 8 bases. The CDR3 loop is CATSRDELNNEQFF. CDR3 DNA sequence: TGTGCCACCAGCAGAGATGAGCTCAACAATGAGCAGTTCTTC.

V is TRBV5-1 and J is TRBJ2-3; TRBD2 matches at 8 bases. Germline loops: CDR1 SGHRS, CDR2 YFSETQ. The junction had 2 bases not matched to a gene; V was cut back by 4 bases and J by 1 base. The CDR3 totals 14 residues. The CDR3: CASSPTSGTDTQYF. The DNA of the CDR3 is TGCGCCAGCAGCCCGACTAGCGGCACAGATACGCAGTATTTT.

In nucleotides, the CDR3 is TGTGCCAGTAGTAAACAGACAACTAATGAAAAACTGTTTTTT. Protein product: CASSKQTTNEKLFF. The chain combines TRBV19 with TRBJ1-4; no firm D call. Looked up from germline, CDR1 is LNHDA and CDR2 is SQIVND (reference sequence). The CDR3 covers 14 residues. Deletions cut 4 bases from V and 0 bases from J, with 6 bases between.

The rearrangement links TRBV27 to TRBJ1-2; a weak D match, TRBD1 (5 bases). V was shortened by 8 bases and J by 8 bases, with 18 bases between the two germline ends. CDR1 is MNHEY and CDR2 is SMNVEV in the germline V gene (reference sequence). There are 13 residues in the CDR3. CDR3 protein: CASRMGGTDGYTF. CDR3 DNA: TGTGCCAGCCGAATGGGGGGAACAGACGGCTACACCTTC.

With regard to this clone: Compared with germline, one end of the junction differs, possibly owing to a read error. This chain's CDR3 is CASSPGLAGVTDTQYF. CDR3 DNA sequence: TGTGCTAGCAGCCCGGGACTAGCGGGAGTCACAGATACGCAGTATTTT. The chain recombines TRBV7-7 with TRBJ2-3; 14 positions agree with TRBD2. Germline V gives CDR1 SSHAT, CDR2 FNYEAQ (reference sequence). The CDR3 loop spans 16 amino acids.

The chain uses TRBV20-1 and TRBJ2-3, with D unresolved. The CDR3 loop spans 12 amino acids. Trimming removed 3 bases at V and 0 bases at J, with 4 bases between. Germline V CDR1 and CDR2: DFQATT, SNEGSKA (reference sequence). CDR3: CSASPSTDTQYF. The CDR3 DNA reads as TGCAGTGCTAGTCCTAGCACAGATACGCAGTATTTT.

This clone was seen just once. CDR3 coding DNA: TGTGCCACCAGTGATTTTATGGATACGCAGTATTTT. It yields the protein CATSDFMDTQYF. V usage is TRBV24-1 and J usage is TRBJ2-3; D gene unclear. This CDR3 spans 12 amino acids. Germline loops: CDR1 KGHDR, CDR2 SFDVKD. V was trimmed by 1 base and J by 6 bases, leaving 4 bases between them.

This chain uses TRBV12-5 with TRBJ1-1; tentatively, D is TRBD1 (5 bases). Trimming pared 7 bases from V and 5 bases from J, leaving 8 bases between. CDR3 size: 11 residues. Germline values: CDR1 LGHNT, CDR2 FRNRAP. Written as DNA, the CDR3 is TGTGCTAGTGTGGGGGGGACTGAAGCTTTCTTT. Its protein is CASVGGTEAFF.

J is TRBJ1-2 and V is TRBV5-6; weak D call: TRBD1 (6 bases). Germline V gives CDR1 SGHDT, CDR2 YYEEEE. Trimming removed 0 bases from V and 8 bases from J, with 14 bases in between. The CDR3 runs 14 residues. The CDR3 sequence is CASSLARGYWGYTF. The CDR3 nucleotides are TGTGCCAGCAGCTTGGCCAGGGGCTACTGGGGCTACACCTTC.

The chain combines TRBV2 with TRBJ2-3; D possibly corresponds to TRBD2 (6 bases). Trimming took off 8 bases at V and 0 bases at J, with 9 bases between the two ends. The CDR3 is 13 residues long. In germline, CDR1 is SNHLY, CDR2 FYNNEI. Written as DNA, the CDR3 is TGTGCCAGCTCCGGGACTAGCACAGATACGCAGTATTTT. It encodes CASSGTSTDTQYF.

The count of this clone is one. The rearrangement uses TRBV5-1 and TRBJ1-1, with TRBD1 matching over 8 bases. Losses at the gene ends were 6 bases for V and 3 bases for J; bases not matched to a gene: 10. The CDR3 has 15 residues. Germline CDR1 reads SGHRS; CDR2 reads YFSETQ. In DNA, the CDR3 is TGCGCCAGCACTGATCCAGGGGGCTGGGACACTGAAGCTTTCTTT. Protein: CASTDPGGWDTEAFF. Supplemented by reference TRBV5-1 and TRBJ1-1, the full variable domain reads KAGVTQTPRYLIKTRGQQVTLSCSPISGHRSVSWYQQTPGQGLQFLFEYFSETQRNKGNFPGRFSGRQFSNSRSEMNVSTLELGDSALYLCASTDPGGWDTEAFFGQGTRLTVV.

J is TRBJ1-2 and V is TRBV28, with TRBD1 identical over 8 bases. V was clipped by 3 bases and J by 8 bases; unmatched bases: 17. The CDR3 contains 17 residues. Per germline, CDR1 MDHEN and CDR2 SYDVKM. CDR3 nucleotide sequence: TGTGCCAGCAGTTTCTATGGACAGGGACACGGGTTGGAAGGCTACACCTTC. Translation gives CASSFYGQGHGLEGYTF.

The chain links TRBV29-1 to TRBJ2-3; 12 nucleotides align to TRBD2. Trimming cost V 0 bases and J 4 bases; bases outside gene matches: 14. Germline values: CDR1 SQVTM, CDR2 ANQGSEA. The CDR3 runs to 19 residues. The CDR3 nucleotides are TGCAGCGTTGAAGATCTGAGGCTAGCGGGGGGGAAGATCGCAGATACGCAGTATTTT. Residues: CSVEDLRLAGGKIADTQYF.

CDR3 sequence reads: CASLNRGSNYGYTF. Written as DNA, the CDR3 is TGTGCCAGTTTGAACAGGGGTTCTAACTATGGCTACACCTTC. The chain has TRBV19 and TRBJ1-2, with TRBD1 matching 7 bases. Germline loops: CDR1 LNHDA, CDR2 SQIVND (reference sequence). The length of the CDR3 is 14 residues. Trimming took 8 bases from V and 0 from J; bases not matched to a gene: 6. Filled out from reference TRBV19 and TRBJ1-2, the complete variable domain reads DGGITQSPKYLFRKEGQNVTLSCEQNLNHDAMYWYRQDPGQGLRLIYYSQIVNDFQKGDIAEGYSVSREKKESFPLTVTSAQKNPTAFYLCASLNRGSNYGYTFGSGTRLTVV.

This chain uses TRBV29-1 with TRBJ1-1; a weak D match, TRBD1 (5 bases). This CDR3 has 13 residues. Per the germline V gene, CDR1 is SQVTM and CDR2 is ANQGSEA. V was clipped by 7 bases and J by 1 base, with 13 bases between them. CDR3 DNA sequence: TGCAGCGGTCGGGGGGAAGGGAACACTGAAGCTTTCTTT. The encoded protein is CSGRGEGNTEAFF.